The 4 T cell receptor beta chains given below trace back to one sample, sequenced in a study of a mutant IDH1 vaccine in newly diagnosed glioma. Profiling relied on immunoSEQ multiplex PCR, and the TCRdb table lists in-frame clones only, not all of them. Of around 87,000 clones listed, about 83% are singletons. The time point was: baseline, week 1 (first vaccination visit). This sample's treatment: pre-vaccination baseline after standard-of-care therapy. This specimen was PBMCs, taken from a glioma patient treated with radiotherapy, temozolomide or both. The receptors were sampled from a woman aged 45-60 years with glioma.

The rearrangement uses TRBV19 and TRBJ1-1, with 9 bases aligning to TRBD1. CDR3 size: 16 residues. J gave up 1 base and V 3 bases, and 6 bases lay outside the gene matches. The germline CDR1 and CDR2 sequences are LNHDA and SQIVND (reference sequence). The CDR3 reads CASSIGTGQGNTEAFF. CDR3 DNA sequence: TGTGCCAGTAGTATTGGAACGGGACAGGGGAACACTGAAGCTTTCTTT. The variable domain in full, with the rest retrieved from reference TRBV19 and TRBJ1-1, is DGGITQSPKYLFRKEGQNVTLSCEQNLNHDAMYWYRQDPGQGLRLIYYSQIVNDFQKGDIAEGYSVSREKKESFPLTVTSAQKNPTAFYLCASSIGTGQGNTEAFFGQGTRLTVV.

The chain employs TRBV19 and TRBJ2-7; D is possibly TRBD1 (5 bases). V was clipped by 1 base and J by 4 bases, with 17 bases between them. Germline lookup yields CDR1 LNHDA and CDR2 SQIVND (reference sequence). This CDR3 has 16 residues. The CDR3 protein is CASSIATGGIPYEQYF. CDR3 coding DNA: TGTGCCAGTAGTATAGCAACAGGTGGGATCCCTTACGAGCAGTACTTC.

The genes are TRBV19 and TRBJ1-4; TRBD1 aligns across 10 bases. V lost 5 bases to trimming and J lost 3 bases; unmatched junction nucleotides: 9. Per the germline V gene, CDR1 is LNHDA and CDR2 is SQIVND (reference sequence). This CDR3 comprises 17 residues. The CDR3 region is CASSPRQGAGANEKLFF. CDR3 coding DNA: TGTGCCAGTAGTCCGCGACAGGGGGCGGGGGCTAATGAAAAACTGTTTTTT.

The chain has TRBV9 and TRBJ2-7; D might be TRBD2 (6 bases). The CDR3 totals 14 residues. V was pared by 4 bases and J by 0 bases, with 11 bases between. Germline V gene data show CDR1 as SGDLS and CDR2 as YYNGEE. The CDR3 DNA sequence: TGTGCCAGCAGCCCGGCGGGGACCTCCTACGAGCAGTACTTC. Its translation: CASSPAGTSYEQYF.